Included here is one TCR beta chain sequence, with context. Antigen: not known. Clones were read by immunoSEQ multiplex PCR, and TCRdb kept only the in-frame ones, dropping some. The profile shows about 43,000 clones, around 76% of them singletons. This sample is drawn from a study of vaccination effects on CD4 cells after COVID-19. Under the ViraFEST assay, PBMC were stimulated with viral peptide pools so that antigen-specific CD4+ T cells expanded. Sequencing was performed afterwards. Isolating CD4+ T cells followed around nine days of culture. Vaccine recipients, nucleocapsid antibody negative, had no prior SARS-CoV-2 infection. CDR1 SGHDN and CDR2 FVKESK come from the germline V gene. CDR3 length equals 13 residues. Trimming cost V 1 base and J 6 bases, with 9 bases left between them.

The V call is TRBV14, the J call TRBJ1-2, with a possible D match to TRBD1 (5 bases). The sequence was collected from a human donor who received a COVID-19 vaccine. This sample comprised CD4+ T cells from PBMCs cultured with SARS-CoV-2 spike peptides, obtained before COVID-19 vaccination. CDR3 protein: CASSQARRDGYTF. DNA for the CDR3: TGTGCCAGCAGCCAAGCCCGCAGGGATGGCTACACCTTC.